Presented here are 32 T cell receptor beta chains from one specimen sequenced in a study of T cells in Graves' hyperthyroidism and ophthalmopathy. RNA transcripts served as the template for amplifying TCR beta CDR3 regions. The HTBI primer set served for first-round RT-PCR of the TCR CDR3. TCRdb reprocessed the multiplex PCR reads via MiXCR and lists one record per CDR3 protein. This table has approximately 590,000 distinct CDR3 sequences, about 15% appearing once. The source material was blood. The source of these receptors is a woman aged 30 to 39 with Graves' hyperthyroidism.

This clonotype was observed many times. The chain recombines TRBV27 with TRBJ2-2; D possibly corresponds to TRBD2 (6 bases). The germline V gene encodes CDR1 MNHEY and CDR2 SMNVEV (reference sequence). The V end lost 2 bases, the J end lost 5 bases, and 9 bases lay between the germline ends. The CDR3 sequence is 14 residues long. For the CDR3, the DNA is TGTGCCAGCAGTTTAATCGGGAGTACCGGGGAGCTGTTTTTT. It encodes CASSLIGSTGELFF.

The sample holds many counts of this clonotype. For the CDR3, the DNA is TGTGCCAGCAGCGATGGGACAGGGATGGTAGAGACCCAGTACTTC. Translation gives CASSDGTGMVETQYF. The V gene is TRBV11-2, the J gene TRBJ2-5; the match to TRBD1 covers 9 bases. V shed 5 bases and J 4 bases; nucleotides not matched to a gene: 8. Germline CDR1 SGHAT, CDR2 FQNNGV. The CDR3 length is 15 residues.

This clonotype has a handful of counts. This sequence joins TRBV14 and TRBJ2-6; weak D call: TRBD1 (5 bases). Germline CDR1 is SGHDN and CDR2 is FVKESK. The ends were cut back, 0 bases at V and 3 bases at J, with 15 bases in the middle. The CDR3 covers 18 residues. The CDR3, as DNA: TGTGCCAGCAGCCAAGACCTCCCAGGGCTAGGTGGGGCCAACGTCCTGACTTTC. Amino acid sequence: CASSQDLPGLGGANVLTF.

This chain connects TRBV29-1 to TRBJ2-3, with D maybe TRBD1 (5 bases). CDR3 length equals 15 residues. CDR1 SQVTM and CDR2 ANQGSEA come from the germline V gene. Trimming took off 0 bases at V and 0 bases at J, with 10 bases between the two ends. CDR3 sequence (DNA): TGCAGCGTTGAAGAAGGAGACAGAAGCACAGATACGCAGTATTTT. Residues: CSVEEGDRSTDTQYF.

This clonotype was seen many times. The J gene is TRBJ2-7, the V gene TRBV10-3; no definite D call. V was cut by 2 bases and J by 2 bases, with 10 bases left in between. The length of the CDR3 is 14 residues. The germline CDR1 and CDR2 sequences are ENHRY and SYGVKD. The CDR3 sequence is CAISEQGPPYEQYF. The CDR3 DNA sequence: TGTGCCATCAGTGAGCAAGGCCCGCCCTACGAGCAGTACTTC.

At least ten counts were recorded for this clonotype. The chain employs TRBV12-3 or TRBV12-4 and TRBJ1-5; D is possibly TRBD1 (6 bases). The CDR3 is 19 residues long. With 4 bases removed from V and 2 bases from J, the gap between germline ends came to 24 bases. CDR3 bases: TGTGCCAGCAGTTCACGCCGGGGGGCGTCGAGCCAAGGCAATCAGCCCCAGCATTTT. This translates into CASSSRRGASSQGNQPQHF.

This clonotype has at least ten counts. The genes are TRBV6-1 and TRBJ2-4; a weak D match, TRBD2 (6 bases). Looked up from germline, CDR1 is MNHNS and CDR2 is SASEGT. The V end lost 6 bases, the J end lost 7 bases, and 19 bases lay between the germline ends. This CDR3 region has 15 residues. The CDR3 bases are TGTGCCAGCAGCCCTCTACCAGGAGGAGGGAACATTCAGTACTTC. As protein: CASSPLPGGGNIQYF.

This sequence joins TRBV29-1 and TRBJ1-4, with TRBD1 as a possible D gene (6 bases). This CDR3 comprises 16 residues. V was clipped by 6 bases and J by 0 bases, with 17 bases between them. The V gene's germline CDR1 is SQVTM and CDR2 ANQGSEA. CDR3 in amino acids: CSVAPGQHATNEKLFF. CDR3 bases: TGCAGCGTCGCCCCAGGACAGCATGCAACTAATGAAAAACTGTTTTTT.

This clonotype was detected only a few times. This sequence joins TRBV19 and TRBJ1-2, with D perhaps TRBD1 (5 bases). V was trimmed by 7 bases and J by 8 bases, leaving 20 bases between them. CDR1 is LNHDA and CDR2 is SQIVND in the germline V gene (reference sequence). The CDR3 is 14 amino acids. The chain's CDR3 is CASTPGGVSGGYTF. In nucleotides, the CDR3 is TGTGCCAGTACCCCCGGAGGGGTCTCGGGCGGCTACACCTTC. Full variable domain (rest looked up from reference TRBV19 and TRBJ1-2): DGGITQSPKYLFRKEGQNVTLSCEQNLNHDAMYWYRQDPGQGLRLIYYSQIVNDFQKGDIAEGYSVSREKKESFPLTVTSAQKNPTAFYLCASTPGGVSGGYTFGSGTRLTVV.

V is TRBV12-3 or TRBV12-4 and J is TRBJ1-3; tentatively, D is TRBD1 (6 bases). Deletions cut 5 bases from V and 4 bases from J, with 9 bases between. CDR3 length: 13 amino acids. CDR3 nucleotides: TGTGCCAGCAGTCACACAGGGGGAAACACCATATATTTT. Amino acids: CASSHTGGNTIYF.

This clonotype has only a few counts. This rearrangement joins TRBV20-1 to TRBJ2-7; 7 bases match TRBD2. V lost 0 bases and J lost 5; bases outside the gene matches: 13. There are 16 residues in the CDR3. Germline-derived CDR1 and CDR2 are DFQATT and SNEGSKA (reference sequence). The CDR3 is CSARDLGEGVGNEQYF. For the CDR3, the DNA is TGCAGTGCTAGAGATCTTGGGGAGGGAGTTGGGAACGAGCAGTACTTC.

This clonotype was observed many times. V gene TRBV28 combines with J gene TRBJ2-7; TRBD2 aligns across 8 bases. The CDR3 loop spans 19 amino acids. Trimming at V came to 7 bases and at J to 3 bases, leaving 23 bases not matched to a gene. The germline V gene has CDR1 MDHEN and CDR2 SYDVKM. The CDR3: CASNPGGKFSSPVGYEQYF. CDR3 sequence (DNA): TGTGCCAGCAATCCGGGGGGGAAGTTCTCCTCACCGGTGGGCTACGAGCAGTACTTC.

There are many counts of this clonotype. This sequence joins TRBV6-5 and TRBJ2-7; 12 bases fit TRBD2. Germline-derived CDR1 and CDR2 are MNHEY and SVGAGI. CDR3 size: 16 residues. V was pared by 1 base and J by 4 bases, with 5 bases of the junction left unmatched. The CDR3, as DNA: TGTGCCAGCAGTTACTATCTAGCGGGAGGGTCGTACGAGCAGTACTTC. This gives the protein CASSYYLAGGSYEQYF.

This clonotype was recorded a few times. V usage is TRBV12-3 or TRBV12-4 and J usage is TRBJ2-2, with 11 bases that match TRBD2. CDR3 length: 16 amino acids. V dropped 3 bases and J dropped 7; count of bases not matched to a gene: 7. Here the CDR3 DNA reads TGTGCCAGCAGTTTGACTAGCGGGACCCGTATCGGGGAGCTGTTTTTT. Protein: CASSLTSGTRIGELFF.

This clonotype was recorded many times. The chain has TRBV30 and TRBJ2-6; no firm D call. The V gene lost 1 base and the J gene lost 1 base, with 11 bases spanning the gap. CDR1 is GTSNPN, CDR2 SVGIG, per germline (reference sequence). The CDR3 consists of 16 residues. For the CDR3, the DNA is TGTGCCTGGAGTGCTGTATTGCTGTCTGGGGCCAACGTCCTGACTTTC. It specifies CAWSAVLLSGANVLTF.

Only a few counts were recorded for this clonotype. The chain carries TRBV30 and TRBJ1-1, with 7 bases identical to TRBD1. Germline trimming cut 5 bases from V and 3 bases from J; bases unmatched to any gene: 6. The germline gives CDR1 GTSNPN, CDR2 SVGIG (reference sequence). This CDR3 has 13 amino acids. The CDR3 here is CAWSTGIYTEAFF. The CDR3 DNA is TGTGCCTGGTCGACAGGGATATACACTGAAGCTTTCTTT.

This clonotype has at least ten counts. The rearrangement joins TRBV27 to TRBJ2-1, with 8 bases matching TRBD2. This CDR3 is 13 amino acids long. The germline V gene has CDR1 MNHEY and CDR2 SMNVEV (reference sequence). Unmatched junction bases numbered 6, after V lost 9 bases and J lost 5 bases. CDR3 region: CASGTRGHNEQFF. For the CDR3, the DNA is TGTGCCAGTGGGACTAGGGGACACAATGAGCAGTTCTTC.

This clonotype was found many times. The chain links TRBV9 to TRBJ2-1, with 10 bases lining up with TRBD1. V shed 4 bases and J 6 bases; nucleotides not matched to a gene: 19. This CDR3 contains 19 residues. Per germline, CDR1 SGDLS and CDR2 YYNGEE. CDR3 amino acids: CASSPGDRGVSRTSNEQFF. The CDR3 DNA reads TGTGCCAGCAGCCCAGGGGACAGGGGCGTTTCACGTACATCCAATGAGCAGTTCTTC.

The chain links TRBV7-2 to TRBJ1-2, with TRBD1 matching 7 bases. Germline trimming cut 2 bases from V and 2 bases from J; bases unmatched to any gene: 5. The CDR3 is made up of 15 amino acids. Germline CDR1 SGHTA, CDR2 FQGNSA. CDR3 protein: CASSLSPRGNYGYTF. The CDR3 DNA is TGTGCCAGCAGCTTAAGCCCCAGGGGGAACTATGGCTACACCTTC.

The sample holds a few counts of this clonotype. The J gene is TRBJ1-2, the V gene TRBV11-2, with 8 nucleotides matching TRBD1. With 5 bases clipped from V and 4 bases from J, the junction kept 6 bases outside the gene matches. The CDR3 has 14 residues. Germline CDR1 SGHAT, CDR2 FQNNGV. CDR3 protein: CASSTQQGGYGYTF. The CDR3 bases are TGTGCCAGCAGCACACAACAGGGGGGCTATGGCTACACCTTC.

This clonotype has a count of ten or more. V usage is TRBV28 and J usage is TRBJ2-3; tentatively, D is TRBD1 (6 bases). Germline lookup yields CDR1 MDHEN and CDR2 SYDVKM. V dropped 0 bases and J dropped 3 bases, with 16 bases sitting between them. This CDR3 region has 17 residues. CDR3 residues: CASSLWPRGRATDTQYF. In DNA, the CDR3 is TGTGCCAGCAGTTTATGGCCCAGGGGCAGGGCAACAGATACGCAGTATTTT.

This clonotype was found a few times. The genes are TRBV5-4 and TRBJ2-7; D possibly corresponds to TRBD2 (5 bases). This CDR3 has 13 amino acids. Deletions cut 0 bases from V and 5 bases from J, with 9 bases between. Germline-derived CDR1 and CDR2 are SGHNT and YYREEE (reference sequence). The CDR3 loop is CASSLDGLHEQYF. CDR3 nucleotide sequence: TGTGCCAGCAGCTTGGATGGACTTCACGAGCAGTACTTC.

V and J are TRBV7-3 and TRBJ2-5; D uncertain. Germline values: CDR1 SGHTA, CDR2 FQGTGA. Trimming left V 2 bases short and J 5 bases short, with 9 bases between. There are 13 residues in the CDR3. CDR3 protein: CASSLRPAETQYF. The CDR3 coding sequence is TGTGCCAGCAGCTTACGCCCAGCGGAGACCCAGTACTTC. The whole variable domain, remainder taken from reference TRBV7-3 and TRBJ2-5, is GAGVSQTPSNKVTEKGKYVELRCDPISGHTALYWYRQSLGQGPEFLIYFQGTGAADDSGLPNDRFFAVRPEGSVSTLKIQRTERGDSAVYLCASSLRPAETQYFGPGTRLLVL.

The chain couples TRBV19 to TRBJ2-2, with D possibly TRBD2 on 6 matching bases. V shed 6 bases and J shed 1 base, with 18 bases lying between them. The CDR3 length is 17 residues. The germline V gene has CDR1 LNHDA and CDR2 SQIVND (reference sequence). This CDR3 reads CASRTLSGPLNTGELFF. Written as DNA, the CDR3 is TGTGCCAGTAGAACCCTGAGCGGGCCCTTGAACACCGGGGAGCTGTTTTTT.

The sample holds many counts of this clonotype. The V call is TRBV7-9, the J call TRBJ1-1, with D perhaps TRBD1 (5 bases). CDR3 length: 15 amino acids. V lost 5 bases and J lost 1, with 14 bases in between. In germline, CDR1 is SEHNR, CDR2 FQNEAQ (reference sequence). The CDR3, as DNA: TGTGCCAGCAGCGTTTGGGACCGTCAGAACACTGAAGCTTTCTTT. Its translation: CASSVWDRQNTEAFF.

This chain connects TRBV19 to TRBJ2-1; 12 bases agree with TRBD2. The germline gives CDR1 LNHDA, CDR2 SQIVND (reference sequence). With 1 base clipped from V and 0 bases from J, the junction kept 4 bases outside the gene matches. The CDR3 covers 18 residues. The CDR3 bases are TGTGCCAGTAGTATAGGGACTAGCGGGGTAAGCTCCTACAATGAGCAGTTCTTC. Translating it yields CASSIGTSGVSSYNEQFF.

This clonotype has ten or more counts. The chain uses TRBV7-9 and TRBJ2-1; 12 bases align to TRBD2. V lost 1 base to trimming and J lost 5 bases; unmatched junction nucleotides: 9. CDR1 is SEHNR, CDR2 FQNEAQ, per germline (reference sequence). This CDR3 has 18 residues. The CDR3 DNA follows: TGTGCCAGCAGCTTAGATCTAGCGGGAGGGCCCCAGAACAATGAGCAGTTCTTC. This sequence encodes CASSLDLAGGPQNNEQFF.

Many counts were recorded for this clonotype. In DNA form, the CDR3 reads TGTGCCAGCAGTTGGACCGGGACTACCCAAGAGACCCAGTACTTC. It yields the protein CASSWTGTTQETQYF. The chain has TRBV7-2 and TRBJ2-5, with 7 positions matching TRBD2. V shed 6 bases, J shed 1 base, and the junction held 8 bases outside the gene matches. The germline CDR1 and CDR2 sequences are SGHTA and FQGNSA. CDR3 length: 15 amino acids.

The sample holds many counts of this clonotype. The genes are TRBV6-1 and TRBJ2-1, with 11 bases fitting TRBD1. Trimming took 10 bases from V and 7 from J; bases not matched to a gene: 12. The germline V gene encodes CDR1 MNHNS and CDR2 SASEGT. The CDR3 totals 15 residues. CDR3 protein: CATVNRDRGLNEQFF. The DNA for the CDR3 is TGTGCCACCGTCAACCGGGACAGGGGGTTGAATGAGCAGTTCTTC.

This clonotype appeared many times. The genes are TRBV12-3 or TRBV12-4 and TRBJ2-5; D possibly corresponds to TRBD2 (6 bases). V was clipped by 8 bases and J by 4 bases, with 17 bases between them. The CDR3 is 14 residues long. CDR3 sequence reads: CASYASGTGETQYF. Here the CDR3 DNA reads TGTGCCAGCTATGCCTCCGGGACTGGAGAGACCCAGTACTTC.

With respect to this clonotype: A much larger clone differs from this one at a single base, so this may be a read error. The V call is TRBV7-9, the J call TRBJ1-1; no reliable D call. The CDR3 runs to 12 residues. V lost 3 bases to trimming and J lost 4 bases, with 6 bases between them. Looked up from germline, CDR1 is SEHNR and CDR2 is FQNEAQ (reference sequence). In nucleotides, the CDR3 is TGTGCCAGCAGCTTCGAGAGCACTGAAGCTTTCTTT. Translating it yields CASSFESTEAFF. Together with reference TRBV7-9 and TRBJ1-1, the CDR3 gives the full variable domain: DTGVSQNPRHKITKRGQNVTFRCDPISEHNRLYWYRQTLGQGPEFLTYFQNEAQLEKSRLLSDRFSAERPKGSFSTLEIQRTEQGDSAMYLCASSFESTEAFFGQGTRLTVV.

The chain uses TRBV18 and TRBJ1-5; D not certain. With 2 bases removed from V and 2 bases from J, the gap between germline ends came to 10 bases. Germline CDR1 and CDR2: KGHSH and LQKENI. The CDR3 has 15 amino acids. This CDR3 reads CASSPAAGGNQPQHF. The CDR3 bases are TGTGCCAGCTCACCAGCGGCCGGGGGCAATCAGCCCCAGCATTTT.